A selection of T cell receptor beta chains follows, all from one sample in a study of T cell responses to AZD1222 COVID-19 vaccine. Clones were read by immunoSEQ multiplex PCR, and TCRdb kept only the in-frame ones, dropping some. The sample includes 180,000 or so clones, less than 95% of them seen just once. Material: peripheral blood, obtained on day 0 of AZD1222 vaccination. The source of these receptors is an adult in good health. CDR3s include the opening cysteine and the closing phenylalanine or tryptophan. A D gene is named only where the DNA matches it firmly. Clone size is shown for a subset of rows, as once, few, many or a class of expanded clone.

d_call	cdr3_length	v_call	j_call	clone_size	cdr3_nt	cdr3_aa
TRBD1	19	TRBV5-4	TRBJ1-6	-	TGTGCCAGCAGCACCGGGACAGGGGTTTCGAGCTCCTATAATTCACCCCTCCACTTT	CASSTGTGVSSSYNSPLHF
-	16	TRBV6-4	TRBJ2-3	few	TGTGCCAGCAGTGACAGCCCGGACAGTTACACAGATACGCAGTATTTT	CASSDSPDSYTDTQYF
-	13	TRBV30	TRBJ1-1	-	TGTGCCTGGAACGAGGTGATGAACACTGAAGCTTTCTTT	CAWNEVMNTEAFF
-	10	TRBV28	TRBJ1-4	-	TGTGCCATTCAGGGGGAAAAACTGTTTTTT	CAIQGEKLFF
-	12	TRBV11-2	TRBJ2-7	-	TGTGCCAGCAGCTTAGATTTCGGAGAGCAGTACTTC	CASSLDFGEQYF
-	13	TRBV9	TRBJ2-2	-	TGTGCCAGCAGCGTAGCGGGGTACGGGGAGCTGTTTTTT	CASSVAGYGELFF
TRBD1	15	TRBV7-9	TRBJ2-2	-	TGTGCCAGCAGGCGCGGACAGGGGGTCACCGGGGAGCTGTTTTTT	CASRRGQGVTGELFF
TRBD2	16	TRBV5-1	TRBJ2-2	-	TGCGCCAGCAGCTTATCACTAGCGGGCAACACCGGGGAGCTGTTTTTT	CASSLSLAGNTGELFF
-	14	TRBV7-3	TRBJ1-1	-	TGTGCCAGCAGCCTACTGCGGTTGAACACTGAAGCTTTCTTT	CASSLLRLNTEAFF
-	12	TRBV3-1/TRBV3-2	TRBJ1-2	once	TGTGCCAGCAGCCCTAGCCCGTATGGCTACACCTTC	CASSPSPYGYTF
TRBD2	12	TRBV2	TRBJ2-1	-	TGTGCCAGCATACTAGCGGGCCATGAGCAGTTCTTC	CASILAGHEQFF
-	15	TRBV19	TRBJ2-1	-	TGTGCCAGTAGTCTCCTCCCTAGCTCCTACAATGAGCAGTTCTTC	CASSLLPSSYNEQFF
-	15	TRBV6-4	TRBJ2-2	-	TGTGCCAGCAGCTCCGGGTCCTCAAGCACCGGGGAGCTGTTTTTT	CASSSGSSSTGELFF
TRBD1	16	TRBV18	TRBJ2-2	-	TGTGCCAGCTCATCGCGACAGGGACCGAACACCGGGGAGCTGTTTTTT	CASSSRQGPNTGELFF
-	14	TRBV27	TRBJ2-7	-	TGTGCCAGCAGTTTGTCCTCGGGGAAATACGAGCAGTACTTC	CASSLSSGKYEQYF
TRBD1	16	TRBV7-9	TRBJ2-4	-	TGTGCCAGCAGCCCCTTCGTTAGACAGGGTGTAAACATTCAGTACTTC	CASSPFVRQGVNIQYF
-	15	TRBV7-9	TRBJ1-1	-	TGTGCCAGCAGCTTAGGAGGGGCGCAAAACTGGTGGGCTTTCTTT	CASSLGGAQNWWAFF
-	20	TRBV4-1	TRBJ1-5	-	TGCGCCAGCAGCCAAGATCGAATTACGGGGAGATCCCCCAGATATCAGCCCCAGCATTTT	CASSQDRITGRSPRYQPQHF
-	13	TRBV15	TRBJ1-1	-	TGTGCCACCAGCATGGACAGGAACACTGAAGCTTTCTTT	CATSMDRNTEAFF
-	11	TRBV24-1	TRBJ1-2	-	TGTGCCACCAGTGGGGGGGATGGCTACACCTTC	CATSGGDGYTF
TRBD2	14	TRBV2	TRBJ2-5	-	TGTGCCAGCACTTTTAGCGGGAGAGGGGAGACCCAGTACTTC	CASTFSGRGETQYF
-	14	TRBV28	TRBJ2-1	once	TGTGCCAGCAATTCAAACAGGTTTCGAAATGAGCAGTTCTTC	CASNSNRFRNEQFF
-	15	TRBV6-5	TRBJ1-1	-	TGTGCCAGCAGTTACTCGAGCTTGAGGAACACTGAAGCTTTCTTT	CASSYSSLRNTEAFF
-	14	TRBV19	TRBJ1-5	-	TGTGCCAGTACCCTTGGTTGGGATAATCAGCCCCAGCATTTT	CASTLGWDNQPQHF
TRBD2	14	TRBV7-9	TRBJ2-5	-	TGTGCCAGCAGCTTCGCGGGAGGGCCAGAGACCCAGTACTTC	CASSFAGGPETQYF
-	15	TRBV5-6	TRBJ2-7	once	TGTGCCAGCAGCCTAGGGAGGTTAGGGTTCTACGAGCAGTACTTC	CASSLGRLGFYEQYF